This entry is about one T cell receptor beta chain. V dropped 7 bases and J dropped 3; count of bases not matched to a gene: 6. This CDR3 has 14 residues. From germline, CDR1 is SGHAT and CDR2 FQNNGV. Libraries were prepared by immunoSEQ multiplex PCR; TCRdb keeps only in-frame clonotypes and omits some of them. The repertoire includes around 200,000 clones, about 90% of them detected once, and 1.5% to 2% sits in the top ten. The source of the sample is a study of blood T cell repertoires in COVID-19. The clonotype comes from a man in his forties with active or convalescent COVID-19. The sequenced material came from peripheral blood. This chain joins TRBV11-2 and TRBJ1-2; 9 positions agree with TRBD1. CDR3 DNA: TGTGCCAGCACCCCGGGACAGGGATACTATGGCTACACCTTC. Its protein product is CASTPGQGYYGYTF.